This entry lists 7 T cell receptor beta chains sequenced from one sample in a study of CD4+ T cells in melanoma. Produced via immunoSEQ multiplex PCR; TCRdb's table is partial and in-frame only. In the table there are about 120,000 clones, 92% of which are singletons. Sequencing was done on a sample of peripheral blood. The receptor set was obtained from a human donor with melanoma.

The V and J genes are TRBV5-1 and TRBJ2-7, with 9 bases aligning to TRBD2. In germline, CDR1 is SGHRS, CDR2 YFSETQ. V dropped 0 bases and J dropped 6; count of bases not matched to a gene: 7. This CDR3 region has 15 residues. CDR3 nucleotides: TGCGCCAGCAGCTTGGAGGCGGGGGGGCTTTTCGAGCAGTACTTC. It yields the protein CASSLEAGGLFEQYF. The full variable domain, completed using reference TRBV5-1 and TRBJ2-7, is KAGVTQTPRYLIKTRGQQVTLSCSPISGHRSVSWYQQTPGQGLQFLFEYFSETQRNKGNFPGRFSGRQFSNSRSEMNVSTLELGDSALYLCASSLEAGGLFEQYFGPGTRLTVT.

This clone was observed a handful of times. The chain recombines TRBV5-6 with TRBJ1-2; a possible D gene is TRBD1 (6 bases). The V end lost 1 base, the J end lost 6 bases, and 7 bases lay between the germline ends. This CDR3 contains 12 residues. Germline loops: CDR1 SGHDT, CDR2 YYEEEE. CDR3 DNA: TGTGCCAGCAGCTTGACAGGGAATGGCTACACCTTC. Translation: CASSLTGNGYTF.

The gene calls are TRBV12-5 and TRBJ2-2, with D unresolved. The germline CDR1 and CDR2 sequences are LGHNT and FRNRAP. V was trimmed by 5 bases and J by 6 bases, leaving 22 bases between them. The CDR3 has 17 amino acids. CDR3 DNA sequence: TGTGCTAGTGGTCCGTCCCGCCAACCCGGGTATGCCGGGGAGCTGTTTTTT. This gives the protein CASGPSRQPGYAGELFF.

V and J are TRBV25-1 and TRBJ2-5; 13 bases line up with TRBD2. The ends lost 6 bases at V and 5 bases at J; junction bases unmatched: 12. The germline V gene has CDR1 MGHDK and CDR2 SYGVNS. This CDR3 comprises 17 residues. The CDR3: CASSPTSGRASWETQYF. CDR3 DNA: TGTGCCAGCAGCCCCACTAGCGGGAGGGCCAGTTGGGAGACCCAGTACTTC.

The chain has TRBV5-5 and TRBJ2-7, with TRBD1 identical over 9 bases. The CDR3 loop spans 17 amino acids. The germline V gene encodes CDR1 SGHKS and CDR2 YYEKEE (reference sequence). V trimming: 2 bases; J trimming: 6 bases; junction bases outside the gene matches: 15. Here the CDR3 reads CASSFWASGQGGREQYF. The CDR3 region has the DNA TGTGCCAGCAGCTTTTGGGCCTCGGGACAGGGAGGTCGCGAGCAGTACTTC.

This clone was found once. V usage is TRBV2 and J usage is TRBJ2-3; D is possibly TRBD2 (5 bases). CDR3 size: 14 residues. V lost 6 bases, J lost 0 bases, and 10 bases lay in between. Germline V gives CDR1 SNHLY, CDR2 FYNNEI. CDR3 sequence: CASRGRTSTDTQYF. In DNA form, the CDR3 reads TGTGCCAGCAGGGGCAGGACTAGCACAGATACGCAGTATTTT.

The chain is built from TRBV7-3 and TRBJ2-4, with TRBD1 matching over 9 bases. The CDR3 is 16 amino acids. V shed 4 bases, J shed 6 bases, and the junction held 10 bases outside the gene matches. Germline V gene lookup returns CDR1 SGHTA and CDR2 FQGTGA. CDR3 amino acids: CASSSYGGTGPNIQYF. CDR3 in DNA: TGTGCCAGCAGCTCTTATGGGGGGACAGGGCCAAACATTCAGTACTTC.